The 5 T cell receptor beta chains listed next were all sequenced from one sample in a study of HIV-infected patients and healthy controls. TCRdb reprocessed the 5' RACE reads via MiXCR and lists one record per CDR3 protein. The table includes some 70,000 distinct CDR3 sequences, roughly 19% detected once. The sequencing input was CD4+ T cells from blood. These receptors were obtained from a human donor in good health.

This clonotype was observed a few times. The chain uses TRBV18 and TRBJ2-7, with D unresolved. V lost 6 bases and J lost 0, with 12 bases in between. There are 14 residues in the CDR3. Germline CDR1 and CDR2: KGHSH and LQKENI. Written as DNA, the CDR3 is TGTGCCAGCTCCATCGGTTCTGACTCCTACGAGCAGTACTTC. Translated: CASSIGSDSYEQYF. Complete variable domain (other parts from reference TRBV18 and TRBJ2-7): NAGVMQNPRHLVRRRGQEARLRCSPMKGHSHVYWYRQLPEEGLKFMVYLQKENIIDESGMPKERFSAEFPKEGPSILRIQQVVRGDSAAYFCASSIGSDSYEQYFGPGTRLTVT.

In this sample, this clonotype turned up a few times. The rearrangement uses TRBV12-3 or TRBV12-4 and TRBJ2-7; D uncertain. Trimming shortened V by 3 bases and J by 2 bases, and 2 bases separated the two germline ends. The CDR3 length is 11 residues. CDR3 bases: TGTGCCAGCAGTTTTACCTACGAGCAGTACTTC. This sequence encodes CASSFTYEQYF.

The chain joins TRBV7-2 to TRBJ1-3; TRBD1 aligns across 9 bases. Losses at the gene ends were 6 bases for V and 4 bases for J; bases not matched to a gene: 4. This CDR3 region has 14 residues. Germline-derived CDR1 and CDR2 are SGHTA and FQGNSA. For the CDR3, the DNA is TGTGCCAGCAGGGTAACAGGGGGCGGAAACACCATATATTTT. This gives the protein CASRVTGGGNTIYF.

This sequence joins TRBV19 and TRBJ2-3, with D perhaps TRBD2 (5 bases). The V end was cut by 5 bases, the J end by 0 bases, with 15 bases between. This CDR3 comprises 16 residues. Germline CDR1 LNHDA, CDR2 SQIVND (reference sequence). The CDR3 spells CASSPLSGSSTDTQYF. In nucleotides, the CDR3 is TGTGCCAGTAGTCCCCTGAGCGGTTCTAGCACAGATACGCAGTATTTT. The full variable domain, in which reference TRBV19 and TRBJ2-3 provide the parts outside the CDR3, is DGGITQSPKYLFRKEGQNVTLSCEQNLNHDAMYWYRQDPGQGLRLIYYSQIVNDFQKGDIAEGYSVSREKKESFPLTVTSAQKNPTAFYLCASSPLSGSSTDTQYFGPGTRLTVL.

This clonotype was seen repeatedly, ten times or more. The V and J genes are TRBV2 and TRBJ1-5; the match to TRBD1 covers 9 bases. The CDR3 extends over 15 amino acids. V lost 1 base to trimming and J lost 7 bases; unmatched junction nucleotides: 5. Germline lookup yields CDR1 SNHLY and CDR2 FYNNEI. The CDR3 protein is CASSEVGDRAQPQHF. As DNA, the CDR3 is TGTGCCAGCAGTGAAGTGGGGGACAGGGCCCAGCCCCAGCATTTT.